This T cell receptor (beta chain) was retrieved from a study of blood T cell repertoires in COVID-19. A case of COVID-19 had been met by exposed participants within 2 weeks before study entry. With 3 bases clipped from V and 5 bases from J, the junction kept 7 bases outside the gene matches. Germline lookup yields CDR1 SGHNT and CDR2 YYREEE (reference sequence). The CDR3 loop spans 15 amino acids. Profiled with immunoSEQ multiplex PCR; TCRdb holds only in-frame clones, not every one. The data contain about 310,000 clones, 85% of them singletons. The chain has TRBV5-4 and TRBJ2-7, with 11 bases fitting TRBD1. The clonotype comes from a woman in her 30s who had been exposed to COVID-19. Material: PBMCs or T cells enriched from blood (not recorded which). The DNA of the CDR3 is TGTGCCAGCAGCTCACCGGGACAGGGGGTTAACGAGCAGTACTTC. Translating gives CASSSPGQGVNEQYF.